This TCR beta chain was retrieved from a study of post-analysis software for immune sequencing data. Built from TCR beta cDNA, the libraries had unique molecular identifiers in them. Starting from approximately 0.95 to 9.8 million T cells, the study yielded about half a million cDNA molecules. TCRdb reprocessed the PCR reads via MiXCR and lists one record per CDR3 protein. The sample has some 500,000 distinct CDR3 sequences; 40% to 55% are singletons. Study findings and constraints: The five TRBV segments detected at higher frequency in patients than in controls included TRBV5-6, TRBV5-1 and TRBV20-1.

The table lists this clonotype with a few counts. The antigen is undetermined. V was clipped by 0 bases and J by 5 bases, with 4 bases between them. Looked up from germline, CDR1 is SGHTA and CDR2 is FQGNSA. This CDR3 is built from 12 residues. Input material: blood. This chain uses TRBV7-2 with TRBJ2-5; no clear D. The origin of this receptor is a girl aged 10 to 17 with multiple sclerosis. CDR3: CASSLALETQYF. In DNA, the CDR3 is TGTGCCAGCAGCTTAGCGCTGGAGACCCAGTACTTC.